This T cell receptor (beta chain) was found in a study of blood T cell repertoires in COVID-19 (dated by TCRdb to between 2020 and 2021). The study in broad terms: Samples covering the acute and convalescent phases of COVID-19 were provided by collaborators in the United States, Italy and Spain. Deeply sampled blood TCRbeta repertoires from subjects exposed to, actively infected with, or recovered from COVID-19 were included in the dataset. The repertoires were released in a freely available public database meant as a resource for research on the immune response to SARS-CoV-2. Where available, HLA class I and class II types were taken from metadata supplied by the sample provider and were not determined by assay-based typing. Samples were obtained from the ongoing ImmuneRACE study (first 160 participants) and from some 1,200 subjects provided by 6 global collaborators. The prospective study material was composed of cDNA or gDNA derived from T cells, B-cell-depleted T cells, or PBMCs. Nearly every sample came with metadata listing a de-identified subject ID, COVID-19 status, age in years and sex. Overall study outcomes, separate from this receptor: The amount of clinical and demographic metadata varied by source and participant and was provided uncurated.

Trimming leaves V shorter by 0 bases and J shorter by 5 bases, with the junction holding 2 bases beyond the gene matches. Sequences ENHRY (CDR1) and SYGVKD (CDR2) are obtained from the germline V gene. The cysteine opens and the phenylalanine closes a CDR3 of 15 amino acids. The sequence is cut down to CDR3 DNA, 45 bases in frame from base 1. The immunoSEQ Assay, a bias-controlled multiplex PCR, was used to amplify TCRbeta CDR3 regions from genomic DNA. The source study handled its data this way. Nucleated cell counts per sample were estimated from amplification of reference gene primers within the assay. To quantify the absolute abundance of each unique TCRbeta CDR3 rearrangement, sequence reads were collapsed and filtered. For each sample, productive Simpson clonality was calculated as the square root of Simpson's diversity index across productive rearrangements. TCRdb took over this immuneACCESS table, retaining in-frame rearrangements with V and J assigned. Such tables are incomplete; in checked studies, under half of the missing clones stem from an unresolved V gene, and the remainder is unexplained. V and J calls and clone size are as listed in that table; D and trimming were resolved from the DNA. The sample has about 130,000 clones on record, over 75% of them singletons. 35% to 55% of the sample comes from the top ten.

On this clone itself: It has no known antigen specificity. Base qualities are not recorded, but no much larger clone differs from it by a single base.

Whole blood was collected in K2EDTA tubes by collaborating institutions according to the institutions' own protocols. For TCRbeta analysis, collaborators shipped samples as frozen whole blood, isolated PBMCs, or DNA extracted from either of those sample types. The sequence joins TRBV10-3 to TRBJ1-1; 11 junctional bases match TRBD1. This sequence was found in a human donor in a cohort sampled during active COVID-19. What was sequenced was peripheral blood. The CDR3: CAISESGQGETEAFF. The DNA reads TGTGCCATCAGTGAGTCGGGACAGGGGGAGACTGAAGCTTTCTTT.